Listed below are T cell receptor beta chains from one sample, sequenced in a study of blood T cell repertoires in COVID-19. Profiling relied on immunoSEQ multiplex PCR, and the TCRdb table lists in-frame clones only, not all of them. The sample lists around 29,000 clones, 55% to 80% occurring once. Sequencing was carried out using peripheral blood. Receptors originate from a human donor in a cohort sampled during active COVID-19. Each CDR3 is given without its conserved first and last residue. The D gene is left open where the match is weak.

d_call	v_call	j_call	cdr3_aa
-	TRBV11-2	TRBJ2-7	ASSFGSSYEQY
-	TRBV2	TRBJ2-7	AAGRVYYEQY
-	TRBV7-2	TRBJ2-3	ASRGQGPRTDTQY
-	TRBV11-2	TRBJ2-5	ASSSQETQY
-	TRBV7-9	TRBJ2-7	ASSPGLSYEQY
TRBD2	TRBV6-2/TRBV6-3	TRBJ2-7	ASSTGLEAHEQY
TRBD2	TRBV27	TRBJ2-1	ASSLSGERVAGASYNEQF
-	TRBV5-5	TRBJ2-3	ASSYEPGYTDTQY
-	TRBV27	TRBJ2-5	ASTKAAETQY
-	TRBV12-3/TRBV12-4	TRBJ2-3	ASSWRLDTQY
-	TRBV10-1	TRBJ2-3	ASSEGGSADTQY
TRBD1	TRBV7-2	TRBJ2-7	ASRRTGGHEQY
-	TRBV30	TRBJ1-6	AWTFGGAYNSPLH
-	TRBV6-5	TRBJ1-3	ASTNTGRSGNTIY
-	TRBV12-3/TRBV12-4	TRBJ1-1	ASRRTANTEAF
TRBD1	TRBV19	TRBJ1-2	ASKGRSQGWPWGYGYT
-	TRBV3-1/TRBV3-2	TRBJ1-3	ASSFYSGNTIY
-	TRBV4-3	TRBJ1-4	ASSQSVRREEKLF
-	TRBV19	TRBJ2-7	ASGRQSSYEQY
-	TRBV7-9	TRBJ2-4	ASSLDSGAKNIQY
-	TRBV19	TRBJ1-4	ASSTRRGTTNEKLF
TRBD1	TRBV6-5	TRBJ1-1	ASSPRTGKGTEAF
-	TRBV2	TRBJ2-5	ASNPSTGRETQY
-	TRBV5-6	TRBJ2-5	ASSLSLTYEETQY
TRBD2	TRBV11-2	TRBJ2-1	ASRTTRGRSYNEQF
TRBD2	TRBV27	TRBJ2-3	ASSSGRASTDTQY
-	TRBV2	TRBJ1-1	ASTTGNTEAF